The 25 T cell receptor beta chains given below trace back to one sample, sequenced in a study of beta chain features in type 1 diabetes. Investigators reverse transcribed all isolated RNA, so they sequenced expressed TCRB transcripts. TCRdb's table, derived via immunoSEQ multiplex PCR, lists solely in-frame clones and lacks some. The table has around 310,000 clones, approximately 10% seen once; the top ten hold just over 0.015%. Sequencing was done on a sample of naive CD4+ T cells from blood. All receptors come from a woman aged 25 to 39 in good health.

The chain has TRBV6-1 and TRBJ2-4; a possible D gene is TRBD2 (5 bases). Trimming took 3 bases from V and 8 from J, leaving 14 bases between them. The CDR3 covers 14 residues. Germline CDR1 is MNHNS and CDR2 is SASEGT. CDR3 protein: CASSDTLRGDIQYF. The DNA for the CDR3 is TGTGCCAGCAGTGACACCCTTCGGGGTGACATTCAGTACTTC.

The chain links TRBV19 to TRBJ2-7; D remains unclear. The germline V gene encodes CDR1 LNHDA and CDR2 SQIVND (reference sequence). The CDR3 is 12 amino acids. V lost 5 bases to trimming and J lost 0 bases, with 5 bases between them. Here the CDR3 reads CASSDNSYEQYF. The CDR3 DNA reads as TGTGCCAGTAGTGACAACTCCTACGAGCAGTACTTC.

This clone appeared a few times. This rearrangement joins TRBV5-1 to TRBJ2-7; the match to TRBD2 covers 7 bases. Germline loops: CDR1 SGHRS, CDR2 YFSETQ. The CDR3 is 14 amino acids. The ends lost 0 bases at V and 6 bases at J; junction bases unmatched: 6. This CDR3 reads CASSLDIPGGEQYF. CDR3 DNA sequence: TGCGCCAGCAGCTTGGATATTCCGGGGGGCGAGCAGTACTTC.

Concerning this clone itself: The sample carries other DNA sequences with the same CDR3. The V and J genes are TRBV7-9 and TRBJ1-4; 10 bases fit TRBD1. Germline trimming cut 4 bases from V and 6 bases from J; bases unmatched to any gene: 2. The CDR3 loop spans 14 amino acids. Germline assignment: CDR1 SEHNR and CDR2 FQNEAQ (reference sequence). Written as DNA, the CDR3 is TGTGCCAGCAGCTCCGGGACAGGGGATGAAAAACTGTTTTTT. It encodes CASSSGTGDEKLFF. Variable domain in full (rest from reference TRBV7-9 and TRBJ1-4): DTGVSQNPRHKITKRGQNVTFRCDPISEHNRLYWYRQTLGQGPEFLTYFQNEAQLEKSRLLSDRFSAERPKGSFSTLEIQRTEQGDSAMYLCASSSGTGDEKLFFGSGTQLSVL.

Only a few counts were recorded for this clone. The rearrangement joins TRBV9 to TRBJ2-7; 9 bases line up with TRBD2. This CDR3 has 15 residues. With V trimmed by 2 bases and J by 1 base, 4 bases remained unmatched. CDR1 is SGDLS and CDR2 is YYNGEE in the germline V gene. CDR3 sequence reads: CASSVGSGRSYEQYF. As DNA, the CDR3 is TGTGCCAGCAGCGTCGGTAGCGGGAGATCCTACGAGCAGTACTTC.

As DNA, the CDR3 is TGTGCCAGCAGTTACTCCCTCCGGGCAGGGCGCACTGAAGCTTTCTTT. Protein: CASSYSLRAGRTEAFF. The chain combines TRBV6-6 with TRBJ1-1; maybe TRBD1 (5 bases). Trimming removed 0 bases from V and 4 bases from J, with 15 bases in between. The germline CDR1 and CDR2 sequences are MNHNY and SVGAGI (reference sequence). The CDR3 runs 16 residues.

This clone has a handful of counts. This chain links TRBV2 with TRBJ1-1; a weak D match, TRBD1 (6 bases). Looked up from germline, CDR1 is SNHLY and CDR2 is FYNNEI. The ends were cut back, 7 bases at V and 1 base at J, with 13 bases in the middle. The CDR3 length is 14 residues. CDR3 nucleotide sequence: TGTGCCAGCACAAACACAGGGTCGAACACTGAAGCTTTCTTT. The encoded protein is CASTNTGSNTEAFF.

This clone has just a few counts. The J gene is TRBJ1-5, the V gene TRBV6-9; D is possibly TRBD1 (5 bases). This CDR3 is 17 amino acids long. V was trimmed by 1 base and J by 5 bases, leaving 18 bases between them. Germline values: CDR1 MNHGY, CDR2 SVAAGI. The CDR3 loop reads CASSYLWGRDCDQPQHF. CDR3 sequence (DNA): TGTGCCAGCAGTTATTTATGGGGCAGGGATTGCGATCAGCCCCAGCATTTT.

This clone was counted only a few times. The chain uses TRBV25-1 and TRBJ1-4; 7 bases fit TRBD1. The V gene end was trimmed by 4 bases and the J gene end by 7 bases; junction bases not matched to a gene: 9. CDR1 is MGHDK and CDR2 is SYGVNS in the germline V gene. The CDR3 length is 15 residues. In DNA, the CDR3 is TGTGCCAGCAGTGGAGGGGCAGGGGGATCTGAAAAACTGTTTTTT. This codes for CASSGGAGGSEKLFF.

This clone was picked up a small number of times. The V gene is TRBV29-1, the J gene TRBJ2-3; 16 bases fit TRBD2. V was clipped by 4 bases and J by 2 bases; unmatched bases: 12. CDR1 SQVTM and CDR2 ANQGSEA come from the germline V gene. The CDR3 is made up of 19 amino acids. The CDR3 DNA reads TGCAGCGTTGGCCCGGGGGGGACTAGCGGGAGGGCTCTCACAGATACGCAGTATTTT. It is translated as CSVGPGGTSGRALTDTQYF.

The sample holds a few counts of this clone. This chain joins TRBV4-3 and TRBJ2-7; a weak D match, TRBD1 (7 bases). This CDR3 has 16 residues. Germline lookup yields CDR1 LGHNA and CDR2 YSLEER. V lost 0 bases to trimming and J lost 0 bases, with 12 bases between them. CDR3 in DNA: TGCGCCAGCAGCCAAGAGGCAGGGGGGATCTCCTACGAGCAGTACTTC. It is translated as CASSQEAGGISYEQYF.

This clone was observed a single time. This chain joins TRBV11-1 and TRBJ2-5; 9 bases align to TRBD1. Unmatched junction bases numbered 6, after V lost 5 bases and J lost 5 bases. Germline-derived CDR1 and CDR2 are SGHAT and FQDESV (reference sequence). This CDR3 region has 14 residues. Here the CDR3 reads CASSEGQGRETQYF. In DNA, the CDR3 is TGTGCCAGCAGCGAGGGACAGGGCCGGGAGACCCAGTACTTC.

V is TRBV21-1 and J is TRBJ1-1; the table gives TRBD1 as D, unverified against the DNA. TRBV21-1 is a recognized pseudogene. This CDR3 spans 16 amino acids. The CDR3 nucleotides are TGTGCCAGCAGCAGCCGCGGACAGGGGACAAACACTGAAGCTTTCTTT. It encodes CASSSRGQGTNTEAFF.

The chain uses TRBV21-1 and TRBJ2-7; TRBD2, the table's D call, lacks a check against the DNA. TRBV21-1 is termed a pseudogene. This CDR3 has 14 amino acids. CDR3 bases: TGTGCCAGCAGCAAAGACGGTAGCTCCTACGAGCAGTACTTC. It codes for CASSKDGSSYEQYF.

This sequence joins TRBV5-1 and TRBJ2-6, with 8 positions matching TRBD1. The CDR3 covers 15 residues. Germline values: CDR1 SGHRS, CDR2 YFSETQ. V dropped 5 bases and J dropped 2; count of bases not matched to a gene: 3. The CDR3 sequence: CASSPTGAGANVLTF. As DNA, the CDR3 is TGCGCCAGCAGTCCGACAGGGGCTGGGGCCAACGTCCTGACTTTC.

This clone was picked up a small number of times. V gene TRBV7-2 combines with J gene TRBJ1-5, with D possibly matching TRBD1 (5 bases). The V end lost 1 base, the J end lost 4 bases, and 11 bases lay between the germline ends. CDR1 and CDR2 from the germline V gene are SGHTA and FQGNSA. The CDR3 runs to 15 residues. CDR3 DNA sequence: TGTGCCAGCAGCTTAGTCGGGGGGGGGAATCAGCCCCAGCATTTT. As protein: CASSLVGGGNQPQHF. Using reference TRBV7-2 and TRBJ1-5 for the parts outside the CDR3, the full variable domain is GAGVSQSPSNKVTEKGKDVELRCDPISGHTALYWYRQSLGQGLEFLIYFQGNSAPDKSGLPSDRFSAERTGGSVSTLTIQRTQQEDSAVYLCASSLVGGGNQPQHFGDGTRLSIL.

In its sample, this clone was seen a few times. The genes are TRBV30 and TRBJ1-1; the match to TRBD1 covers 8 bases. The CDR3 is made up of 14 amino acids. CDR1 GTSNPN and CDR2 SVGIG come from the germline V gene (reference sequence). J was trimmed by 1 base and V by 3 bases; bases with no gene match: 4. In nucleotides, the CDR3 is TGTGCCTGGAGGACCACAGGGGGGAACACTGAAGCTTTCTTT. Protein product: CAWRTTGGNTEAFF.

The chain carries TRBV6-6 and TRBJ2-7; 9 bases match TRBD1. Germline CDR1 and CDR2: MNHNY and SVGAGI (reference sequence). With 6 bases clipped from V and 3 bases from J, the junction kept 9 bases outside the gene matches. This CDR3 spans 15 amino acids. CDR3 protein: CASRDTGGANYEQYF. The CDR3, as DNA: TGTGCCAGCAGGGATACAGGGGGCGCTAACTACGAGCAGTACTTC.

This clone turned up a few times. CDR3 DNA: TGTGCCAGCAGCCTCGTTCCGGAGGGTGAGCAGTTCTTC. It specifies CASSLVPEGEQFF. The chain employs TRBV5-4 and TRBJ2-1; maybe TRBD2 (6 bases). The V end was cut by 4 bases, the J end by 9 bases, with 14 bases between. The CDR3 totals 13 residues. Germline V lookup: CDR1 SGHNT, CDR2 YYREEE (reference sequence).

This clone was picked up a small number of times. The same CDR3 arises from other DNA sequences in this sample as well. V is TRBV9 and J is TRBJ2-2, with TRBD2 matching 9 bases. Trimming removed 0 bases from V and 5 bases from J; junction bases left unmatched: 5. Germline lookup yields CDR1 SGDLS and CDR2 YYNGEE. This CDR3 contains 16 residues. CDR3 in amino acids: CASSVGVAGDTGELFF. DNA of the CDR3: TGTGCCAGCAGCGTAGGCGTAGCGGGAGATACCGGGGAGCTGTTTTTT.

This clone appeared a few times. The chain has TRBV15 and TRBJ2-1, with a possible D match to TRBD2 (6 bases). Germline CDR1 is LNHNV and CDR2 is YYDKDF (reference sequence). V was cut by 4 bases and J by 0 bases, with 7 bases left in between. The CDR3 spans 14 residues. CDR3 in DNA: TGTGCCACCAGCAACGGGGGCTCCTACAATGAGCAGTTCTTC. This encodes CATSNGGSYNEQFF.

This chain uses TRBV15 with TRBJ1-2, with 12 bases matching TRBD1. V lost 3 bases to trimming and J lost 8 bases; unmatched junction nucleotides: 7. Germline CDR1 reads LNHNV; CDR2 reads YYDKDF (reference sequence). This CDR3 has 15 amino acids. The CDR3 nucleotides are TGTGCCACCAGCAGGGCCGGGACAGGGGGCGAAGGCTACACCTTC. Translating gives CATSRAGTGGEGYTF.

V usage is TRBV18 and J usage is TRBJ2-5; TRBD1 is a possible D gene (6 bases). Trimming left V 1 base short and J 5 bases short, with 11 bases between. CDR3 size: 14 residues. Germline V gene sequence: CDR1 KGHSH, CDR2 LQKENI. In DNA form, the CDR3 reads TGTGCCAGCTCACCACTTTCAGGGGATGAGACCCAGTACTTC. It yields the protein CASSPLSGDETQYF.

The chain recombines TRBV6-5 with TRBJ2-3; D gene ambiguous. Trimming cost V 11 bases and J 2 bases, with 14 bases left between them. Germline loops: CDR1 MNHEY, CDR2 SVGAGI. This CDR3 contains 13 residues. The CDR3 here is CAVQHNPTDTQYF. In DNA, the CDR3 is TGTGCCGTCCAACACAATCCCACAGATACGCAGTATTTT.

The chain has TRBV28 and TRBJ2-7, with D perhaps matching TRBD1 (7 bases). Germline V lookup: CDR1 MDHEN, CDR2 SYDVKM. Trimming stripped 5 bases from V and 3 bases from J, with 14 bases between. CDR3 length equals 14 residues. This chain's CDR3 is CASSQGGDSYEQYF. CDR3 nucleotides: TGTGCCAGCAGTCAGGGCGGGGACAGCTACGAGCAGTACTTC.